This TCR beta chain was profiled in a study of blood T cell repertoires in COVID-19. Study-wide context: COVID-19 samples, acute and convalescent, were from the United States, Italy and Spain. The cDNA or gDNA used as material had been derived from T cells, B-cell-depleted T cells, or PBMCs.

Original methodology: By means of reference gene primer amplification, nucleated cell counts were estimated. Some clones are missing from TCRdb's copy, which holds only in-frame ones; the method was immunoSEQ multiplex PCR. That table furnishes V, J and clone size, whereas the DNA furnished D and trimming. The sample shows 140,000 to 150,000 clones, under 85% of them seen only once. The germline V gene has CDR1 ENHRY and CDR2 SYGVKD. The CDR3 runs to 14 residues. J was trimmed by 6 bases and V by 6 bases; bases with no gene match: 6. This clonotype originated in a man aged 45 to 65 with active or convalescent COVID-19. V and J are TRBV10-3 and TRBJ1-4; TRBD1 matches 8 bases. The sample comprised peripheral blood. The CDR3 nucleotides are TGTGCCATCAGCACAGGGGGAGAGGATGAAAAACTGTTTTTT. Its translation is CAISTGGEDEKLFF.